What follows are 23 T cell receptor beta chains derived from one specimen sequenced in a study of cytomegalovirus exposure and HLA in healthy donors (dated by TCRdb to the late 2010s). The library came from the immunoSEQ multiplex PCR assay. The multiplex PCR relied on a mix of 60 forward primers for TCR Vbeta segments and 13 reverse primers for TCR Jbeta segments. TCRdb took over this immuneACCESS table, retaining in-frame rearrangements with V and J assigned. Such tables are incomplete; in checked studies, under half of the missing clones stem from an unresolved V gene, and the remainder is unexplained. The sample table lists fewer than 200,000 clones, roughly four fifths of them with a count of one. The ten largest clones represent about 2.1% of the sample. What was sequenced was PBMCs. These receptors originate from a woman younger than 35 in good health and CMV-seronegative.

The chain recombines TRBV6-5 with TRBJ2-3; weak D call: TRBD2 (5 bases). CDR1 and CDR2 (germline): MNHEY, SVGAGI. Trimming left V 8 bases short and J 0 bases short, with 12 bases between. The CDR3 has 14 amino acids. CDR3 sequence (DNA): TGTGCCAGCGGGCAGTCGGGGAGCACAGATACGCAGTATTTT. This encodes CASGQSGSTDTQYF.

V is TRBV7-2 and J is TRBJ1-6; 7 nucleotides agree with TRBD1. The CDR3 contains 15 residues. After removal of 5 bases from V and 9 bases from J, the junction contained 10 bases not matched to a gene. In germline, CDR1 is SGHTA, CDR2 FQGNSA. CDR3 protein: CASSPATGVGSPLHF. DNA of the CDR3: TGTGCCAGCAGCCCAGCAACAGGGGTTGGTTCACCCCTCCACTTT.

This clone was found once. This chain connects TRBV5-6 to TRBJ1-2; 8 bases map to TRBD1. Germline values: CDR1 SGHDT, CDR2 YYEEEE. Trimming removed 0 bases from V and 8 bases from J; junction bases left unmatched: 9. The CDR3 runs 15 residues. Here the CDR3 DNA reads TGTGCCAGCAGCTTGGCCTGGACAGGGTCGGGCGGCTACACCTTC. This sequence encodes CASSLAWTGSGGYTF.

This chain connects TRBV29-1 to TRBJ1-2, with TRBD1 matching over 7 bases. V gave up 3 bases and J gave up 1 base; unmatched junction bases: 5. The CDR3 has 14 residues. In germline, CDR1 is SQVTM, CDR2 ANQGSEA. The chain's CDR3 is CSVDGTELNYGYTF. In DNA, the CDR3 is TGCAGCGTTGACGGGACAGAACTTAACTATGGCTACACCTTC.

This clone occurred once. V is TRBV10-2 and J is TRBJ2-1, with 12 nucleotides matching TRBD2. This CDR3 contains 16 residues. Germline lookup yields CDR1 WSHSY and CDR2 SAAADI. The J segment lost 6 bases and the V segment lost 10 bases, leaving 13 bases of the junction unmatched. The CDR3 DNA is TGCGCCACAGCAGTGGAGCTAGCGGGAGGGGGCAATGAGCAGTTCTTC. Residues: CATAVELAGGGNEQFF.

This clone appeared a few times. The chain employs TRBV9 and TRBJ1-3, with D perhaps TRBD1 (6 bases). This CDR3 is built from 16 residues. Germline-derived CDR1 and CDR2 are SGDLS and YYNGEE. The V end was cut by 0 bases, the J end by 2 bases, with 12 bases between. CDR3 loop: CASSVDGAGAGNTIYF. The CDR3 nucleotides read TGTGCCAGCAGCGTAGATGGGGCAGGGGCTGGAAACACCATATATTTT.

The V and J genes are TRBV7-9 and TRBJ1-4; 9 bases align to TRBD1. The CDR3 is made up of 15 amino acids. V lost 0 bases to trimming and J lost 6 bases; unmatched junction nucleotides: 2. Per the germline V gene, CDR1 is SEHNR and CDR2 is FQNEAQ (reference sequence). The CDR3 reads CASSLAGTGHEKLFF. As DNA, the CDR3 is TGTGCCAGCAGCTTAGCCGGGACAGGGCATGAAAAACTGTTTTTT.

The chain is built from TRBV4-1 and TRBJ1-2; D uncertain. Germline V gene sequence: CDR1 MGHRA, CDR2 YSYEKL. The CDR3 is 15 amino acids. Trimming removed 5 bases at V and 5 bases at J, with 18 bases between. The CDR3 region is CASSEGSEGGYGYTF. The CDR3 DNA sequence: TGCGCCAGCAGCGAAGGGTCGGAGGGAGGATATGGCTACACCTTC.

This chain uses TRBV5-1 with TRBJ2-1, with 7 bases fitting TRBD1. Trimming removed 4 bases from V and 7 bases from J; junction bases left unmatched: 11. Germline values: CDR1 SGHRS, CDR2 YFSETQ. The CDR3 sequence is 15 residues long. CDR3 nucleotide sequence: TGCGCCAGCAGCCCGGGACAGCCCCGTTCGAATGAGCAGTTCTTC. Protein sequence: CASSPGQPRSNEQFF.

The V call is TRBV18, the J call TRBJ1-4; D is perhaps TRBD1 (5 bases). V lost 3 bases to trimming and J lost 5 bases, with 13 bases between them. CDR3 length: 15 residues. Per the germline V gene, CDR1 is KGHSH and CDR2 is LQKENI. CDR3 residues: CASSPGLGENEKLFF. In nucleotides, the CDR3 is TGTGCCAGCTCACCGGGATTAGGGGAAAATGAAAAACTGTTTTTT.

This clone has only one observation. The sample contains more than one DNA sequence encoding this CDR3. V gene TRBV18 combines with J gene TRBJ1-3; no clear D gene. From germline, CDR1 is KGHSH and CDR2 LQKENI. Trimming shortened V by 6 bases and J by 0 bases, and 9 bases separated the two germline ends. There are 14 residues in the CDR3. CDR3 residues: CASSPTSSGNTIYF. In DNA form, the CDR3 reads TGTGCCAGCTCCCCCACTTCCTCTGGAAACACCATATATTTT.

This chain uses TRBV5-1 with TRBJ1-6, with unresolved D. The CDR3 spans 15 residues. V lost 0 bases, J lost 8 bases, and 12 bases lay in between. Looked up from germline, CDR1 is SGHRS and CDR2 is YFSETQ. CDR3 in DNA: TGCGCCAGCAGCTTGGAAGACGGAGGGTATTCACCCCTCCACTTT. This gives the protein CASSLEDGGYSPLHF.

The chain recombines TRBV7-8 with TRBJ1-2; TRBD1 might be the D (5 bases). V lost 5 bases, J lost 0 bases, and 10 bases lay in between. CDR1 and CDR2 from the germline V gene are SGHVS and FQNEAQ. The CDR3 extends over 14 amino acids. As DNA, the CDR3 is TGTGCCAGCAGCATGAGACAGTCTAACTATGGCTACACCTTC. This translates into CASSMRQSNYGYTF.

Note on this clone: Other nucleotide sequences from this sample produce the same CDR3. The chain recombines TRBV7-8 with TRBJ1-1; D is unresolved. V lost 1 base and J 1 base, leaving 7 bases between the germline ends. The CDR3 covers 14 residues. Germline CDR1 and CDR2: SGHVS and FQNEAQ. The CDR3 region has the DNA TGTGCCAGCAGCTTAGTGGCAGGGAACACTGAAGCTTTCTTT. This translates into CASSLVAGNTEAFF.

This chain connects TRBV2 to TRBJ2-7; TRBD1 agrees at 8 bases. V shed 5 bases and J 6 bases; nucleotides not matched to a gene: 12. This CDR3 region has 15 residues. The V gene's germline CDR1 is SNHLY and CDR2 FYNNEI. The CDR3 DNA reads TGTGCCAGCAGTCTCTTTGGACAGGGTCTAGGCGAGCAGTACTTC. Translated: CASSLFGQGLGEQYF.

This clone was found once. The rearrangement joins TRBV10-3 to TRBJ1-6, with D perhaps matching TRBD1 (6 bases). With 4 bases removed from V and 3 bases from J, the gap between germline ends came to 13 bases. There are 16 residues in the CDR3. Germline CDR1 ENHRY, CDR2 SYGVKD. CDR3 region: CAISGGTLFYNSPLHF. The CDR3 coding sequence is TGTGCCATCAGTGGGGGGACACTATTCTATAATTCACCCCTCCACTTT.

The chain links TRBV7-9 to TRBJ1-2; D is uncertain. CDR1 and CDR2 from the germline V gene are SEHNR and FQNEAQ (reference sequence). The CDR3 contains 13 residues. Deletions cut 1 base from V and 8 bases from J, with 11 bases between. In DNA, the CDR3 is TGTGCCAGCAGCTTAGTCCTGGGAGAGGGCTACACCTTC. Translation: CASSLVLGEGYTF.

This clone was detected a few times. The chain couples TRBV25-1 to TRBJ1-4; 8 positions match TRBD1. This CDR3 contains 16 residues. CDR1 MGHDK and CDR2 SYGVNS come from the germline V gene. V gave up 6 bases and J gave up 0 bases; unmatched junction bases: 6. In nucleotides, the CDR3 is TGTGCCAGCAGCGGACAGGGTCCCGCAACTAATGAAAAACTGTTTTTT. Its protein product is CASSGQGPATNEKLFF.

The chain joins TRBV19 to TRBJ2-7; 7 bases agree with TRBD1. The CDR3 consists of 13 residues. V was pared by 3 bases and J by 3 bases, with 2 bases of the junction left unmatched. Germline-derived CDR1 and CDR2 are LNHDA and SQIVND (reference sequence). The CDR3 reads CASSIRQGYEQYF. CDR3 nucleotides: TGTGCCAGTAGTATCCGACAGGGCTACGAGCAGTACTTC.

This clone was observed once. V is TRBV2 and J is TRBJ2-2; 10 bases agree with TRBD1. With V trimmed by 1 base and J by 15 bases, 11 bases remained unmatched. Germline V gene data show CDR1 as SNHLY and CDR2 as FYNNEI. CDR3 length equals 15 residues. The chain's CDR3 is CASSEVPTGQGIVFF. The CDR3 DNA reads as TGTGCCAGCAGTGAAGTACCCACGGGACAGGGGATAGTGTTTTTT.

In nucleotides, the CDR3 is TGTGCCAGCTCACCGCCGGGTTCTTACACCATATATTTT. It specifies CASSPPGSYTIYF. J is TRBJ1-3 and V is TRBV18; D is ambiguous. In germline, CDR1 is KGHSH, CDR2 LQKENI. Trimming removed 3 bases at V and 8 bases at J, with 11 bases between. CDR3 length equals 13 residues.

This clone was seen many times. The chain has TRBV2 and TRBJ2-7; D is possibly TRBD2 (5 bases). Germline V gene lookup returns CDR1 SNHLY and CDR2 FYNNEI. The CDR3 contains 13 residues. V gave up 4 bases and J gave up 3 bases, with 10 bases separating them. The CDR3 spells CASSVSGSYEQYF. CDR3 sequence (DNA): TGTGCCAGCAGTGTTTCGGGAAGCTACGAGCAGTACTTC.

The chain joins TRBV9 to TRBJ1-2; maybe TRBD1 (6 bases). The germline V gene has CDR1 SGDLS and CDR2 YYNGEE. V was shortened by 6 bases and J by 4 bases, with 19 bases between the two germline ends. The CDR3 runs 15 residues. The CDR3 bases are TGTGCCAGCACGGGACAAAAAGGGGCACTCTATGGCTACACCTTC. Amino acids: CASTGQKGALYGYTF.